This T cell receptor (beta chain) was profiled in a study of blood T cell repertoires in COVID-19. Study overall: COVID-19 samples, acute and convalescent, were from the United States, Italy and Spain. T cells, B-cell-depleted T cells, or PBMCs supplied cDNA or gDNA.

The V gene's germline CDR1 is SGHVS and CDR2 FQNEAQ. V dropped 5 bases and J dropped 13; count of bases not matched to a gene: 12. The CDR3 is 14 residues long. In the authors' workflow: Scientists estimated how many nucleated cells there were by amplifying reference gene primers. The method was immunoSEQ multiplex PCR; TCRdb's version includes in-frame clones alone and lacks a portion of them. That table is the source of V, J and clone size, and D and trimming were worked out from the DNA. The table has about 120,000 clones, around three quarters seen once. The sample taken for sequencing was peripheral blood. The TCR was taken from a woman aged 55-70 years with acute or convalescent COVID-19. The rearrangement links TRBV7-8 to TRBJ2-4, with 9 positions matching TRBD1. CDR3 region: CASSDRDRVVRQYF. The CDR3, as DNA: TGTGCCAGCAGCGACCGGGACAGGGTTGTGCGACAGTACTTC.